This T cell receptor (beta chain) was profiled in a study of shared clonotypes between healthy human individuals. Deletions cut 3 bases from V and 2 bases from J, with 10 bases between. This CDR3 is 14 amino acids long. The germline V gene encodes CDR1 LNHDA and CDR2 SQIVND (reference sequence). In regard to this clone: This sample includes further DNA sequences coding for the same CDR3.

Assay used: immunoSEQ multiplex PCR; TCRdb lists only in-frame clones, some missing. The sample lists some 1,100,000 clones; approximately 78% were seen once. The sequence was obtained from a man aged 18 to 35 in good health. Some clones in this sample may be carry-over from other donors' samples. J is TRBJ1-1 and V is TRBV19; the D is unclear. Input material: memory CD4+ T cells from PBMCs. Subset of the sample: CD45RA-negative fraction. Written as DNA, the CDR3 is TGTGCCAGTAGTATCACCGGGAAAAACACTGAAGCTTTCTTT. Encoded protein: CASSITGKNTEAFF.